Detailed here is one T cell receptor beta chain. At least ten counts were recorded for this clonotype. Its antigen target is currently unknown. Per-nucleotide qualities are absent, and no much larger clonotype sits a single base away. The sample comes from a study of spatial heterogeneity in lung cancer (dated by TCRdb to between 2018 and 2021). For the wider study: More beta-chain than alpha-chain transcripts were consistently detected, likely reflecting higher beta-chain transcript abundance. In the raw uncorrected reads, each unique combination of TCR and UMI appeared more than ten times on average. In non-small cell lung cancer, the study made a quantitative comparison of TCR alpha and beta repertoires among multiple tumor regions, matched nontumor lung and blood. Nonsynonymous mutation counts, determined by whole-exome sequencing of tumor tissue, were related to TCR repertoire features. Both alpha and beta chains were TCR-sequenced in samples taken at surgery, namely 220 tumor regions, fewer than 85 matched nontumor lung samples and approximately 58 PBMC samples. The research as a whole found: Ubiquitous expanded tumor TCRs showed up in blood more often at tumor resection than at routine follow-up. Confirming at a functional level the hypothesis that regional TCRs recognize regional mutations was considered to require additional single-cell paired TCR alpha and beta sequencing.

Explained via the paper, the time point label denotes: sample taken at primary tumor resection. TCR sequencing used whole RNA extracted from tumor and nontumor lung tissue, or from cryopreserved PBMC samples, without cell sorting. The donors were about 71 patients from the lung TRACERx cohort who had early-stage, untreated non-small cell lung cancer. Only patients for whom sufficient RNA was available from at least two tumor regions were selected for TCR sequencing. CDR3 length: 16 amino acids, cysteine to phenylalanine. Only the CDR3 portion is preserved as DNA: 48 bases, with reading frame beginning at the first base. The trim is 6 bases for V and 2 bases for J, with a gap of 20 bases between the germline ends. In the germline V gene, CDR1 corresponds to KGHSH and CDR2 to LQKENI. Library preparation was by 5' RACE. TCRdb names NextSeq 500 as the instrument used. In the TCR library protocol, a unique molecular identifier was attached to each TCR cDNA molecule so that PCR and sequencing errors could be corrected. The authors' analysis ran thus. Decombinator tools were used for TCR identification, UMI-based error correction and CDR3 extraction. TCRs above a frequency of 2 per 1,000, corresponding to the top 1% of the tumor frequency distribution, were defined as expanded. Rényi diversity was computed with the R vegan package after subsampling each repertoire 100 times to 5,000 TCRs. CDR3 similarity networks were built from amino acid triplet string-kernel similarity, connecting CDR3s with pairwise similarity above 0.82. TCRdb trimmed public reads at Q25 via fastp, called clones via MiXCR and kept in-frame beta chains. Entries that share a CDR3 protein sequence are merged under the most common genes and DNA. In this record, the V and J calls reflect TCRdb's handling and not the investigators' own analysis. This sample comprises tens of thousands of distinct CDR3 sequences, roughly 4.6% of them detected only once. Over 30% of the sample belongs to the ten largest clones.

The chain is encoded by TRBV18 joined to TRBJ2-7; 6 matching bases give a weak D call of TRBD1. This material consisted of PBMCs, taken at surgery. The TCR comes from a male donor with early-stage non-small cell lung cancer. The CDR3 loop reads CASSPIDRLSTYEQYF. The nucleotide sequence is TGTGCCAGCTCCCCGATAGACAGGCTCTCCACCTACGAGCAGTACTTC.